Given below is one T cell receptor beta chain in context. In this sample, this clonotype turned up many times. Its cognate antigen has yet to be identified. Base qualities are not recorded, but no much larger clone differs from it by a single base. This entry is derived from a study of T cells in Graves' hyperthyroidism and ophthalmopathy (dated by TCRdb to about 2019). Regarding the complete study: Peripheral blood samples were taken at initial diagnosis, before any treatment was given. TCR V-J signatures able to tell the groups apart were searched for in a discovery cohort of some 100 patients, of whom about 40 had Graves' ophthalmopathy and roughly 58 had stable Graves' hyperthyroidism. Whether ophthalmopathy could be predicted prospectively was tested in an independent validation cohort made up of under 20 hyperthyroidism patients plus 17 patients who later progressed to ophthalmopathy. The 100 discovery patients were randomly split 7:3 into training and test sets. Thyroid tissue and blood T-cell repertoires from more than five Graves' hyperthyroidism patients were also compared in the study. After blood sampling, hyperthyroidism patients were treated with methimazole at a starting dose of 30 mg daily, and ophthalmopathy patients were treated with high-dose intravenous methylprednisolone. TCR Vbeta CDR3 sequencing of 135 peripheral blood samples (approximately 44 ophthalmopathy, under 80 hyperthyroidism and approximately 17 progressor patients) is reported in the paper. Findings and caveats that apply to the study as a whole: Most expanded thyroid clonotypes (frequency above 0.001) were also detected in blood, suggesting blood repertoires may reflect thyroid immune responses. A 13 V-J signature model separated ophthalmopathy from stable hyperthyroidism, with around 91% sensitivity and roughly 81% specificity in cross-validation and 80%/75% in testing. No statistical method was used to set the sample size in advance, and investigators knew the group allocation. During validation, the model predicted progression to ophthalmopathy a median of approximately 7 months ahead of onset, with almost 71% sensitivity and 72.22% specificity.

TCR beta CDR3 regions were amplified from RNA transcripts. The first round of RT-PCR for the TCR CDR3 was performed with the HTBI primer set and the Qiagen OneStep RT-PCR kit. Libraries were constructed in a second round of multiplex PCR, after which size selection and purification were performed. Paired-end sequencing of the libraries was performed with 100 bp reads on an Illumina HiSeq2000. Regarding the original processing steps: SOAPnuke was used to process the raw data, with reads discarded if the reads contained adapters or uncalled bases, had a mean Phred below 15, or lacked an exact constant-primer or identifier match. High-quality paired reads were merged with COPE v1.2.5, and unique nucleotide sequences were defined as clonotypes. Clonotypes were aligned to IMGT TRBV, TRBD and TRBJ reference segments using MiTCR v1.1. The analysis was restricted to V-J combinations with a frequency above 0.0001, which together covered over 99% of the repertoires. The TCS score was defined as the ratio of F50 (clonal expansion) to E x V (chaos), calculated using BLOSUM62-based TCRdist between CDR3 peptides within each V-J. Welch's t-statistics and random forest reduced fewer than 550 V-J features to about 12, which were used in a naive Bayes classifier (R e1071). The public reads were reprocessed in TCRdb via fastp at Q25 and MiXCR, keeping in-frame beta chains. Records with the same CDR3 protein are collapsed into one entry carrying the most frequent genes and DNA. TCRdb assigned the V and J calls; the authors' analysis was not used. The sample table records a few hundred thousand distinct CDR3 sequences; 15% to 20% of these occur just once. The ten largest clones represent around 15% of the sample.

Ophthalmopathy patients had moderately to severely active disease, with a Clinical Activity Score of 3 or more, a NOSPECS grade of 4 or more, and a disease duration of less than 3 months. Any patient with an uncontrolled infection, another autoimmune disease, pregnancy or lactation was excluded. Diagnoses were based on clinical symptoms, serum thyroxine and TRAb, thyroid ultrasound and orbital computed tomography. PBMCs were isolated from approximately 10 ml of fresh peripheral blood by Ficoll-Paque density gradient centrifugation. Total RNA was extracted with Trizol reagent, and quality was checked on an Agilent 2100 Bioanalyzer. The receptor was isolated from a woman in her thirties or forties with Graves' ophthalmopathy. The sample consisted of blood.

The CDR3 here reads CASSYRTSGEYEQYF. The sequence in DNA is TGTGCCAGCAGTTACCGGACTAGCGGAGAGTACGAGCAGTACTTC. This receptor chain uses TRBV6-5 and TRBJ2-7, with 10 middle bases fitting TRBD2. In the germline V gene, CDR1 corresponds to MNHEY and CDR2 to SVGAGI. From cysteine to phenylalanine, the CDR3 is 15 amino acids long. The sequence is cut down to CDR3 DNA, 45 bases in frame from base 1. The junction shows trimming of 2 bases on V and 4 bases on J, and the gene matches do not reach 5 bases of it.